The 21 T cell receptor beta chains below come from one sample, sequenced in a study of blood T cell repertoires in COVID-19. The repertoire was sequenced with immunoSEQ multiplex PCR; TCRdb's copy has only in-frame clones and lacks some. Of under 350,000 clones in the sample, around 83% were seen once. The sample was peripheral blood. These receptors originate from a man aged 18 to 29 with active or convalescent COVID-19.

This chain connects TRBV19 to TRBJ2-4; D is possibly TRBD2 (6 bases). The CDR3 has 16 residues. Germline V CDR1 and CDR2: LNHDA, SQIVND (reference sequence). V lost 3 bases and J lost 2, with 14 bases in between. CDR3: CASSMGAGGSKNIQYF. CDR3 DNA: TGTGCCAGTAGTATGGGAGCGGGTGGGTCCAAAAACATTCAGTACTTC.

The chain uses TRBV6-1 and TRBJ1-6, with D unclear. Germline CDR1 reads MNHNS; CDR2 reads SASEGT. Trimming removed 2 bases at V and 8 bases at J, with 13 bases between. The CDR3 runs 15 residues. CDR3: CASSERPHPDSPLHF. The CDR3 DNA is TGTGCCAGCAGTGAACGTCCCCACCCAGATTCACCCCTCCACTTT.

The chain uses TRBV5-4 and TRBJ1-2; possibly TRBD1 for D (6 bases). The length of the CDR3 is 15 residues. CDR1 and CDR2 (germline): SGHNT, YYREEE (reference sequence). The V gene lost 4 bases and the J gene lost 7 bases, with 20 bases spanning the gap. CDR3 loop: CASSLDSWGRSGYTF. The CDR3 region has the DNA TGTGCCAGCAGCCTGGATTCGTGGGGGCGGAGTGGCTACACCTTC.

V is TRBV5-1 and J is TRBJ2-1; TRBD2 aligns across 12 bases. Germline V lookup: CDR1 SGHRS, CDR2 YFSETQ. The J segment lost 13 bases and the V segment lost 0 bases, leaving 11 bases of the junction unmatched. The CDR3 totals 16 residues. Here the CDR3 reads CASSLAWASGGADQFF. The CDR3, as DNA: TGCGCCAGCAGCTTGGCCTGGGCTAGCGGGGGGGCGGACCAGTTCTTC.

The chain has TRBV6-9 and TRBJ2-3; TRBD2 might be the D (5 bases). This CDR3 is built from 17 residues. Trimming took 5 bases from V and 2 from J, leaving 20 bases between them. The germline CDR1 and CDR2 sequences are MNHGY and SVAAGI. CDR3 DNA: TGTGCCAGCAGTCCCCGTAGGAGCGGCTGTTACACAGATACGCAGTATTTT. It specifies CASSPRRSGCYTDTQYF.

The chain joins TRBV18 to TRBJ1-6; 7 nucleotides line up with TRBD1. V shed 3 bases and J 7 bases; nucleotides not matched to a gene: 6. Germline CDR1 and CDR2: KGHSH and LQKENI. This CDR3 is 15 amino acids long. The CDR3 here is CASSPGDSRNSPLHF. Written as DNA, the CDR3 is TGTGCCAGCTCACCCGGGGACAGTCGGAATTCACCCCTCCACTTT. Supplemented by reference TRBV18 and TRBJ1-6, the full variable domain reads NAGVMQNPRHLVRRRGQEARLRCSPMKGHSHVYWYRQLPEEGLKFMVYLQKENIIDESGMPKERFSAEFPKEGPSILRIQQVVRGDSAAYFCASSPGDSRNSPLHFGNGTRLTVT.

This chain links TRBV2 with TRBJ2-7; D is perhaps TRBD1 (6 bases). V was trimmed by 7 bases and J by 3 bases, leaving 13 bases between them. This CDR3 has 13 amino acids. Germline V gives CDR1 SNHLY, CDR2 FYNNEI. The CDR3 is CASNGGQLYEQYF. The CDR3, as DNA: TGTGCCAGCAATGGAGGACAGCTCTACGAGCAGTACTTC.

This clone was observed a handful of times. The J gene is TRBJ1-5, the V gene TRBV28; TRBD1 aligns across 7 bases. V shed 7 bases, J shed 0 bases, and the junction held 6 bases outside the gene matches. The CDR3 sequence is 15 residues long. Per the germline V gene, CDR1 is MDHEN and CDR2 is SYDVKM. CDR3 region: CASTLRQGSNQPQHF. The CDR3 bases are TGTGCCAGCACCCTCAGACAGGGTAGCAATCAGCCCCAGCATTTT.

This chain links TRBV7-3 with TRBJ2-3; possible D gene TRBD2, 6 bases. CDR1 and CDR2 from the germline V gene are SGHTA and FQGTGA. The CDR3 contains 17 residues. The V end was cut by 1 base, the J end by 5 bases, with 19 bases between. DNA of the CDR3: TGTGCCAGCAGCTTAAACCCGGGACTCCCGCAGGGAGATACGCAGTATTTT. Encoded protein: CASSLNPGLPQGDTQYF.

The rearrangement uses TRBV5-1 and TRBJ2-3; D possibly corresponds to TRBD1 (6 bases). The CDR3 totals 15 residues. V was clipped by 3 bases and J by 6 bases, with 17 bases between them. Looked up from germline, CDR1 is SGHRS and CDR2 is YFSETQ. CDR3 region: CASSSGQILADTQYF. As DNA, the CDR3 is TGCGCCAGCAGCTCCGGACAGATCCTGGCTGATACGCAGTATTTT.

The chain couples TRBV7-2 to TRBJ2-7, with 9 bases fitting TRBD2. Germline V gene sequence: CDR1 SGHTA, CDR2 FQGNSA. The J segment lost 1 base and the V segment lost 6 bases, leaving 10 bases of the junction unmatched. This CDR3 comprises 16 residues. The CDR3 is CASSNISGRGSYEQYF. As DNA, the CDR3 is TGTGCCAGCAGTAATATTAGCGGGAGAGGTTCCTACGAGCAGTACTTC. The full variable domain, in which reference TRBV7-2 and TRBJ2-7 provide the parts outside the CDR3, is GAGVSQSPSNKVTEKGKDVELRCDPISGHTALYWYRQSLGQGLEFLIYFQGNSAPDKSGLPSDRFSAERTGGSVSTLTIQRTQQEDSAVYLCASSNISGRGSYEQYFGPGTRLTVT.

The rearrangement joins TRBV12-3 or TRBV12-4 to TRBJ2-1; D not resolved. CDR3 length equals 13 residues. Trimming stripped 5 bases from V and 9 bases from J, with 14 bases between. The CDR3 region has the DNA TGTGCCAGCAGTGCAAACTATTTCGGTGAGCAGTTCTTC. This codes for CASSANYFGEQFF.

The V call is TRBV5-1, the J call TRBJ1-1, with 8 bases fitting TRBD1. V dropped 1 base and J dropped 5; count of bases not matched to a gene: 7. The CDR3 is made up of 15 amino acids. Germline values: CDR1 SGHRS, CDR2 YFSETQ. The CDR3 region is CASSLQGAPRTEAFF. As DNA, the CDR3 is TGCGCCAGCAGCTTGCAGGGGGCCCCGCGGACTGAAGCTTTCTTT.

V and J are TRBV28 and TRBJ1-2; perhaps TRBD1 as D (5 bases). From germline, CDR1 is MDHEN and CDR2 SYDVKM. V lost 3 bases to trimming and J lost 4 bases, with 12 bases between them. This CDR3 contains 14 residues. In DNA, the CDR3 is TGTGCCAGCAGTTTTTTCCCAGGGCTCTATGGCTACACCTTC. This encodes CASSFFPGLYGYTF.

This chain joins TRBV7-2 and TRBJ1-2; 8 nucleotides match TRBD1. The CDR3 has 13 amino acids. In germline, CDR1 is SGHTA, CDR2 FQGNSA. J was trimmed by 10 bases and V by 5 bases; bases with no gene match: 9. The CDR3 nucleotides are TGTGCCAGCAGCCCGGACAGGGAGACGGTCTACACCTTC. Amino acids: CASSPDRETVYTF. Complete variable domain (other parts from reference TRBV7-2 and TRBJ1-2): GAGVSQSPSNKVTEKGKDVELRCDPISGHTALYWYRQSLGQGLEFLIYFQGNSAPDKSGLPSDRFSAERTGGSVSTLTIQRTQQEDSAVYLCASSPDRETVYTFGSGTRLTVV.

The genes are TRBV5-1 and TRBJ2-7; a weak D match, TRBD2 (6 bases). Germline lookup yields CDR1 SGHRS and CDR2 YFSETQ. CDR3 length: 13 residues. Trimming took off 4 bases at V and 5 bases at J, with 13 bases between the two ends. DNA of the CDR3: TGCGCCAGCAGCCTCCCTAGCGATCACGAGCAGTACTTC. Its protein product is CASSLPSDHEQYF.

V usage is TRBV6-5 and J usage is TRBJ1-1; TRBD1 might be the D (5 bases). From germline, CDR1 is MNHEY and CDR2 SVGAGI. This CDR3 is 14 amino acids long. V was trimmed by 7 bases and J by 2 bases, leaving 14 bases between them. In DNA form, the CDR3 reads TGTGCCAGCACTAGCGGGCAGGGAAACACTGAAGCTTTCTTT. Translating gives CASTSGQGNTEAFF.

The V gene is TRBV28, the J gene TRBJ1-5; unclear D gene. Trimming left V 6 bases short and J 3 bases short, with 6 bases between. CDR1 is MDHEN and CDR2 is SYDVKM in the germline V gene. This CDR3 is 12 amino acids long. The CDR3 loop is CASRNFNQPQHF. CDR3 sequence (DNA): TGTGCCAGCAGGAACTTCAATCAGCCCCAGCATTTT. Full variable domain (rest looked up from reference TRBV28 and TRBJ1-5): DVKVTQSSRYLVKRTGEKVFLECVQDMDHENMFWYRQDPGLGLRLIYFSYDVKMKEKGDIPEGYSVSREKKERFSLILESASTNQTSMYLCASRNFNQPQHFGDGTRLSIL.

Only a few counts were recorded for this clone. The chain carries TRBV7-9 and TRBJ1-2; D may be TRBD1 (5 bases). The V end was cut by 5 bases, the J end by 9 bases, with 13 bases between. The germline V gene has CDR1 SEHNR and CDR2 FQNEAQ (reference sequence). The CDR3 length is 12 residues. The CDR3 region is CASSHPRGSYTF. Here the CDR3 DNA reads TGTGCCAGCAGCCACCCTAGGGGTAGCTACACCTTC.

The chain joins TRBV5-5 to TRBJ2-1; TRBD1 is a possible D gene (7 bases). Trimming took off 1 base at V and 1 base at J, with 15 bases between the two ends. Germline V gene sequence: CDR1 SGHKS, CDR2 YYEKEE (reference sequence). The CDR3 covers 17 residues. The CDR3 region has the DNA TGTGCCAGCAGCTTGTTCGTGGCAGGGGGGTCCTACAATGAGCAGTTCTTC. Its translation is CASSLFVAGGSYNEQFF.

This chain connects TRBV7-7 to TRBJ2-5, with a weak D call TRBD1 (6 bases). This CDR3 contains 13 residues. V was pared by 5 bases and J by 4 bases, with 11 bases between. Per the germline V gene, CDR1 is SSHAT and CDR2 is FNYEAQ (reference sequence). CDR3 nucleotides: TGTGCCAGCAGCCAACAGGGTGTAGAGACCCAGTACTTC. Translation gives CASSQQGVETQYF.